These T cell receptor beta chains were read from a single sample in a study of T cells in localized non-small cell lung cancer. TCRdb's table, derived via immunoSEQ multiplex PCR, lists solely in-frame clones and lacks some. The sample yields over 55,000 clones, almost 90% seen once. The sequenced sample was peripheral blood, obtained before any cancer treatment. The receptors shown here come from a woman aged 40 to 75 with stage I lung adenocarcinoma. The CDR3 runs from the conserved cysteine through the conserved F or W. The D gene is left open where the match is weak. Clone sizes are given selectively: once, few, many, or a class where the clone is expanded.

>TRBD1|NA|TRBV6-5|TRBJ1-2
TGTGCCAGTAAGAGGACAGGGGCCTACTATGGCTACACCTTC
CASKRTGAYYGYTF
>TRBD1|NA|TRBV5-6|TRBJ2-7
TGTGCCAGCAGCTTAGGGACAGAGACCTACGAGCAGTACTTC
CASSLGTETYEQYF
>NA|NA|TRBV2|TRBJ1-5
TGTGCCAGCAGTCCTGGCCTGTGGGGGCAGCCCCAGCATTTT
CASSPGLWGQPQHF
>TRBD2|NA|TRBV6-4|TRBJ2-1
TGTGCCAGCAGCCTTAAGGGCGGGGGGGGCGCCAATGAGCAGTTCTTC
CASSLKGGGGANEQFF
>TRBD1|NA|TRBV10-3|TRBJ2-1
TGTGCCGCCAGGGGTTGGAGGGACAGGGATGAGCAGTTCTTC
CAARGWRDRDEQFF
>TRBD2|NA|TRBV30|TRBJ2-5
TGTGCCTGGACTAGCGGGGAGGGAGGGACCCAGTACTTC
CAWTSGEGGTQYF
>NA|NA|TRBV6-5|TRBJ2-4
TGTGCCAGCAGTTCCCGGGGATCGGAGGACATTCAGTACTTC
CASSSRGSEDIQYF
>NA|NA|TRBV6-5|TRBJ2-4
TGTGCCAGCAGTTACCAAGGGCAGGGTGGGGGCATTCAGTACTTC
CASSYQGQGGGIQYF
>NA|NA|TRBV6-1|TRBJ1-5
TGTGCCAGCAGTGACCGGAGGAAGGCTAGCAATCAGCCCCAGCATTTT
CASSDRRKASNQPQHF
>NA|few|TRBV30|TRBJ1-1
TGTGCCTGGACTACACTGAACACTGAAGCTTTCTTT
CAWTTLNTEAFF
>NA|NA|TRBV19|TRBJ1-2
TGTGCCAGTAGCATACAGGATGGTCGGGCGGAGTTC
CASSIQDGRAEF
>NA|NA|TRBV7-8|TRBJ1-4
TGTGCCAGCAGCTCGAGGACCCCTGGTGAAAAACTGTTTTTT
CASSSRTPGEKLFF
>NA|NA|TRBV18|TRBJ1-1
TGTGCCAGCTCACCACCGATGCGGGGGCACGATGAAGCTTTCTTT
CASSPPMRGHDEAFF
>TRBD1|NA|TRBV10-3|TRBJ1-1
TGTGCCATCAGTGGGAGCAGCGGAGGGGGCTCTAAAGCTTTCTTT
CAISGSSGGGSKAFF
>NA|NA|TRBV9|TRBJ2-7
TGTGCCAGCAGCGTAGCTTACACAGCTTACGAGCAGTACTTC
CASSVAYTAYEQYF
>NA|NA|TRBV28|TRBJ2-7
TGTGCCAGCAGCCCTAGTTTGGGGACCTACGAGCAGTACTTC
CASSPSLGTYEQYF
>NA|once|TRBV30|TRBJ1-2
TGTGCCTGGAGTAAACACCGGGAGGGGAGCTATGGCTACACCTTC
CAWSKHREGSYGYTF
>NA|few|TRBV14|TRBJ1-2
TGTGCCAGCAGCCAAGATGGGCCCTCTGGCTACACCTTC
CASSQDGPSGYTF
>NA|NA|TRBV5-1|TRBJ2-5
TGCGCCAGCAGCTTAGGGACCGCCCAGGGGGAGACCCAGTACTTC
CASSLGTAQGETQYF
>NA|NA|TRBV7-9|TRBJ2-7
TGTGCCAGCAGCTTAGACAGAAGATACGAGCAGTACTTC
CASSLDRRYEQYF
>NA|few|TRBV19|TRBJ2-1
TGTGCCAGTAGTGGCGGGGAGGGGGACAATGAGCAGTTCTTC
CASSGGEGDNEQFF
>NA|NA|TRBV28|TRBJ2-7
TGTGCCAGCACCATGACTAGAAACTACGAGCAGTACTTC
CASTMTRNYEQYF
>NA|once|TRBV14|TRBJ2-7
TGTGCCAGCAGCCCAAGGGTCCCGCCGGGGGAGCAGTACTTC
CASSPRVPPGEQYF
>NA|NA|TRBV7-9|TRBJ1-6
TGTGCCAGCAGCAAATGGAGGGGTGAGGGGAGCTCCTATAATTCACCCCTCCACTTT
CASSKWRGEGSSYNSPLHF
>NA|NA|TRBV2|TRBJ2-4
TGTGCCAGCAGTGGGGAGGGGGACCTAAACATTCAGTACTTC
CASSGEGDLNIQYF
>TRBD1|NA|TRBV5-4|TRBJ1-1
TGTGCCAGCAGCTTCGACAGGGGGAACACTGAAGCTTTCTTT
CASSFDRGNTEAFF
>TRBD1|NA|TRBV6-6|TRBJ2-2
TGTGCCAGCAGCCTGACAGGGCCCACCGGGGAGCTGTTTTTT
CASSLTGPTGELFF
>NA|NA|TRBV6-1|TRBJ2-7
TGTGCCAGCAGTGACCCGCCGACAGCGGTGAGCTCCTACGAGCAGTACTTC
CASSDPPTAVSSYEQYF
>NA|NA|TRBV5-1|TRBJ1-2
TGCGCCAGCAGACTCGTCGGGAGCTTTGCGAACTATGGCTACACCTTC
CASRLVGSFANYGYTF
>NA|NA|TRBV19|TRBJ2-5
TGTGCCAGTAGTCCTCTCCGGGCCGCTACCCAAGAGACCCAGTACTTC
CASSPLRAATQETQYF
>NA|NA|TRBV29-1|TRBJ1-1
TGCAGCGTTGAGGAGAACACTGAAGCTTTCTTT
CSVEENTEAFF
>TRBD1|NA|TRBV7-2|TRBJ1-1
TGTGCCAGCAGCCGACAGGGGAACACTGAAGCTTTCTTT
CASSRQGNTEAFF
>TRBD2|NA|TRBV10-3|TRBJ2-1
TGTGCCACGAGGACTAGCACGGACAATGAGCAGTTCTTC
CATRTSTDNEQFF
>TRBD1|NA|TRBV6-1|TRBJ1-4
TGTGCCAGCAGTGAGGACGCCCGGGACAGGGGGCGAAATGAAAAACTGTTTTTT
CASSEDARDRGRNEKLFF
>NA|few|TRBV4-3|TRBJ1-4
TGCGCCAGCAGCCAAGATTTCACGATTCGGGAAAAACTGTTTTTT
CASSQDFTIREKLFF
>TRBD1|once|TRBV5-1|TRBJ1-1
TGCGCCAGCAGCTATGGCAGGGGGACTGAAGCTTTCTTT
CASSYGRGTEAFF
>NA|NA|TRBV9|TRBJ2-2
TGTGCCAGCAGCGTAGCTGTGCTGATGAACACCGGGGAGCTGTTTTTT
CASSVAVLMNTGELFF
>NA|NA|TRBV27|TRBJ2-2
TGTGCCAGCAGTTTAATCGCTCACAGGGGGGGGAACACCGGGGAGCTGTTTTTT
CASSLIAHRGGNTGELFF
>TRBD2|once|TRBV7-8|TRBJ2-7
TGTGCCAGCAGCTTAGCGACTAGCGGGAGGGGCGAGCAGTACTTC
CASSLATSGRGEQYF
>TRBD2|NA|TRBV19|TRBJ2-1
TGTGCCAGTAGTTCCCTGGGAGCGGGAGGGCCGAGTGAGCAGTTCTTC
CASSSLGAGGPSEQFF